A selection of T cell receptor beta chains follows, all from one sample in a study of cytomegalovirus exposure and HLA in healthy donors. Sequencing was performed with immunoSEQ multiplex PCR; in TCRdb, only in-frame clones are kept and a portion is missing. The sample shows fewer than 200,000 clones, 65% to 85% of them seen only once. The sequenced sample was PBMCs. The receptors derive from a man aged 40-49 years in good health and CMV-seropositive. The conserved cysteine and the conserved F or W are not part of the CDR3 here. The order of the fields is CDR3 protein, V gene, D gene. A D gene is named only where the DNA matches it firmly.

cdr3_aa: ASKGRAAHGYT
v_call: TRBV11-2
d_call: -

cdr3_aa: ASSGGQGGYGYT
v_call: TRBV5-4
d_call: TRBD1

cdr3_aa: ASSGVSGTGSEETQY
v_call: TRBV9
d_call: TRBD1

cdr3_aa: ASSIFDRYEQY
v_call: TRBV19
d_call: -

cdr3_aa: ASSVVAGEVEQF
v_call: TRBV9
d_call: TRBD2

cdr3_aa: ASSMWGRNQPQH
v_call: TRBV19
d_call: -

cdr3_aa: ATRPGGLNGEQY
v_call: TRBV27
d_call: -

cdr3_aa: ASSPTEVQPQH
v_call: TRBV18
d_call: -

cdr3_aa: ASSPGGRGQIETQY
v_call: TRBV18
d_call: TRBD1

cdr3_aa: ASSVPGLAGGSYEQY
v_call: TRBV7-8
d_call: TRBD2

cdr3_aa: ASSKARASDNEQF
v_call: TRBV21-1
d_call: -

cdr3_aa: ASSGLAGVEETQY
v_call: TRBV4-1
d_call: TRBD2

cdr3_aa: ASCRGASSYNEQF
v_call: TRBV25-1
d_call: -

cdr3_aa: ASSRPGMTSGFSDEQF
v_call: TRBV10-1
d_call: TRBD2

cdr3_aa: ASSVGRAGFGYTGELF
v_call: TRBV9
d_call: -

cdr3_aa: ASTWGRTVYNEQF
v_call: TRBV21-1
d_call: -

cdr3_aa: ATRDGQGPFNEQF
v_call: TRBV15
d_call: TRBD1

cdr3_aa: ASSLTFGYEQY
v_call: TRBV7-2
d_call: -

cdr3_aa: ASSPRVDFYEQY
v_call: TRBV18
d_call: -

cdr3_aa: ASSLTGSNQPQH
v_call: TRBV7-2
d_call: TRBD1

cdr3_aa: ASSSQPGGQGARPSYNEQF
v_call: TRBV21-1
d_call: -

cdr3_aa: ASSLGGGLAGLGQY
v_call: TRBV5-6
d_call: TRBD2

cdr3_aa: ASSQDLRASNTEAF
v_call: TRBV4-2
d_call: -

cdr3_aa: ASSPRDRATEAF
v_call: TRBV27
d_call: TRBD1

cdr3_aa: ASTSGQGAGGYT
v_call: TRBV5-4
d_call: TRBD1

cdr3_aa: ASSSRGSPYNEQF
v_call: TRBV6-5
d_call: -

cdr3_aa: ASNFEPSSYNEQF
v_call: TRBV6-1
d_call: -

cdr3_aa: ASSLAVRGTSLDEQY
v_call: TRBV7-2
d_call: TRBD2

cdr3_aa: ASSRGQNTEAF
v_call: TRBV7-8
d_call: -

cdr3_aa: ASSRGLAGVYNEQF
v_call: TRBV5-5
d_call: TRBD2

cdr3_aa: ASSPRGTSGRRGTAEQY
v_call: TRBV9
d_call: TRBD2

cdr3_aa: ASSLEAGSGANVLT
v_call: TRBV5-6
d_call: -

cdr3_aa: AISDLGQGGDEQY
v_call: TRBV10-3
d_call: TRBD1

cdr3_aa: ASSQDNSPVGYT
v_call: TRBV4-1
d_call: -

cdr3_aa: ACVIGQRNTEAF
v_call: TRBV30
d_call: -

cdr3_aa: ASSEQGGETQY
v_call: TRBV2
d_call: -

cdr3_aa: ASSRAVNTEAF
v_call: TRBV4-3
d_call: -

cdr3_aa: ASSLTGVLSYEQY
v_call: TRBV5-1
d_call: TRBD1

cdr3_aa: ASGVLRGQSDTQY
v_call: TRBV12-5
d_call: TRBD1

cdr3_aa: ASSISGIPSGANVLT
v_call: TRBV18
d_call: TRBD2

cdr3_aa: ASTTGGQPQH
v_call: TRBV27
d_call: TRBD1

cdr3_aa: ASSQTSTEAF
v_call: TRBV28
d_call: -